Listed here are 5 T cell receptor beta chains from one sample, sequenced in a study of shared clonotypes between healthy human individuals. The assay was immunoSEQ multiplex PCR, and TCRdb's table has in-frame clones only and misses some. The profile shows some 630,000 clones, about 96% of them singletons. CD8 cells regarded as naive lacked CD45RO, were positively chosen for CCR7, and omitted terminally differentiated effector memory CD45RA+ cells. Specimen: naive CD8+ T cells sorted from blood. These receptors all come from a woman in her thirties in good health.

A single count supports this clone. V is TRBV5-6 and J is TRBJ2-7; D possibly corresponds to TRBD2 (6 bases). V lost 2 bases and J 5 bases, leaving 14 bases between the germline ends. Germline CDR1 reads SGHDT; CDR2 reads YYEEEE. CDR3 size: 14 residues. The CDR3 bases are TGTGCCAGCAGCTTCGGGAGCTTGGTTGACGAGCAGTACTTC. This codes for CASSFGSLVDEQYF.

V usage is TRBV11-1 and J usage is TRBJ2-2; 8 nucleotides align to TRBD2. Germline loops: CDR1 SGHAT, CDR2 FQDESV (reference sequence). V trimming: 1 base; J trimming: 3 bases; junction bases outside the gene matches: 7. The length of the CDR3 is 17 residues. The CDR3 is CASSLVWTSWDTGELFF. The CDR3 bases are TGTGCCAGCAGCTTAGTGTGGACTAGCTGGGACACCGGGGAGCTGTTTTTT.

V gene TRBV28 combines with J gene TRBJ1-2; the match to TRBD1 covers 7 bases. In germline, CDR1 is MDHEN, CDR2 SYDVKM. V lost 10 bases to trimming and J lost 7 bases; unmatched junction nucleotides: 21. The CDR3 extends over 16 amino acids. CDR3 DNA: TGTGCCACCACTTCGGCACCGGAGGGGGCCGCGGCTGGCTACACCTTC. It yields the protein CATTSAPEGAAAGYTF.

The chain recombines TRBV30 with TRBJ2-7; D possibly corresponds to TRBD2 (6 bases). The CDR3 spans 15 residues. Germline V gene sequence: CDR1 GTSNPN, CDR2 SVGIG (reference sequence). Trimming left V 0 bases short and J 4 bases short, with 16 bases between. The CDR3 DNA reads TGTGCCTGGAGTGTTGGGGCGGGGAGGTCTTACGAGCAGTACTTC. Its translation: CAWSVGAGRSYEQYF.

CDR3 amino acids: CASSSNGLLGDTQYF. The CDR3 coding sequence is TGTGCCAGCAGTTCGAATGGGCTTCTCGGGGATACGCAGTATTTT. This chain joins TRBV25-1 and TRBJ2-3, with unresolved D. CDR1 MGHDK and CDR2 SYGVNS come from the germline V gene. The CDR3 totals 15 residues. V lost 5 bases and J lost 6, with 18 bases in between.